This passage covers 28 T cell receptor beta chains from one sample sequenced in a study of tumor-infiltrating lymphocytes in primary liver carcinoma. Researchers drew blood RNA from unsorted whole blood and extracted germline DNA as well. TCR beta cDNA was made from roughly 500 ng total RNA with a constant-region primer. Nested multiplex PCR, run for three rounds with slightly modified ARM-PCR, yielded TCR beta libraries. The study ran its first two PCR rounds for nine to ten cycles each, using TRBV1-TRBV30 forward primers and a C-beta reverse primer. Each CDR3 protein gets one entry after TCRdb re-called the multiplex PCR reads with MiXCR. The table shows some 190,000 distinct CDR3 sequences, with about 55% occurring only once. The sample taken for sequencing was peripheral blood. The source is a man aged 35 to 55 with primary liver carcinoma and hepatitis B virus infection.

This clonotype came up a few times. The CDR3 end shows no conserved phenylalanine or tryptophan, and so a read error is likely. No DNA is shown, since the ends of the CDR3 on it are uncertain; the CDR3 is the one TCRdb lists. The rearrangement links TRBV11-2 to TRBJ2-1; the listed D gene, TRBD2, was not tested against the DNA. Germline V lookup: CDR1 SGHAT, CDR2 FQNNGV. The CDR3 totals 14 residues, both ends included. CDR3 amino acids: CASTVAGAYNEQLL.

In regard to this clonotype: Since a much larger clone is just one base distant, this may be a read error. This chain links TRBV6-2 or TRBV6-3 with TRBJ2-2; D may match TRBD1 or TRBD2 (6 bases each). The CDR3 consists of 18 residues. Germline lookup yields CDR1 MNHEY and CDR2 SVGEGT. The CDR3 region is CASSYAGTQSLNTWELFF. CDR3 in DNA: TGTGCCAGCAGTTACGCGGGGACACAATCACTGAACACCTGGGAGCTGTTTTTT.

Concerning this clonotype itself: It may be a read error: a sequence one base away is much more abundant. The chain carries TRBV7-9 and TRBJ1-1; no definite D call. Per germline, CDR1 SEHNR and CDR2 FQNEAQ (reference sequence). This CDR3 contains 13 residues. The CDR3 loop is CASCLARDSVAFF. The DNA for the CDR3 is TGTGCCAGCTGCTTAGCGCGAGATAGCGTGGCTTTCTTT.

The chain joins TRBV4-2 to TRBJ2-3, with TRBD1 as a possible D gene (7 bases). Germline lookup yields CDR1 LGHNA and CDR2 YNFKEQ. Trimming left V 4 bases short and J 0 bases short, with 17 bases between. The CDR3 consists of 17 residues. DNA of the CDR3: TGTGCCAGCAGCCCCAAACGCAGGGGGGCCAGCACAGATACGCAGTATTTT. Its translation is CASSPKRRGASTDTQYF.

The J gene is TRBJ1-5, the V gene TRBV28, with D hard to call. The CDR3 is 14 residues long. Germline V gene sequence: CDR1 MDHEN, CDR2 SYDVKM. Deletions cut 5 bases from V and 2 bases from J, with 10 bases between. The CDR3 DNA is TGTGCCAGCAGTGAAGACCGTGGCAATCAGCCCCAGCATTTT. Protein: CASSEDRGNQPQHF.

The V and J genes are TRBV29-1 and TRBJ2-1, with no clear D. The germline V gene has CDR1 SQVTM and CDR2 ANQGSEA. This CDR3 has 11 residues. CDR3 residues: CRVPGIFEQFF. The CDR3 nucleotides are TGCAGAGTCCCTGGAATTTTCGAGCAGTTCTTC.

The chain recombines TRBV7-3 with TRBJ2-1; 14 bases match TRBD2. There are 18 residues in the CDR3. The J segment lost 0 bases and the V segment lost 5 bases, leaving 6 bases of the junction unmatched. CDR1 is SGHTA and CDR2 is FQGTGA in the germline V gene. In nucleotides, the CDR3 is TGTGCCAGCAGCCGGGGACTAGCGGGAGTGAACTCCTACAATGAGCAGTTCTTC. Translating gives CASSRGLAGVNSYNEQFF.

V is TRBV4-1 and J is TRBJ1-4, with 7 bases aligning to TRBD1. After removal of 4 bases from V and 11 bases from J, the junction contained 13 bases not matched to a gene. This CDR3 contains 15 residues. The germline V gene has CDR1 MGHRA and CDR2 YSYEKL. CDR3 residues: CASSPPEGDRRKLFF. As DNA, the CDR3 is TGCGCCAGCAGCCCTCCTGAGGGGGACAGAAGGAAACTGTTTTTT.

This clonotype was observed a single time. The CDR3 nucleotides are TGTGCCAACGTGGAGATTCCCGACTCTCCGATGGAGTATTTT. Translation: CANVEIPDSPMEYF. The chain has TRBV6-7 and TRBJ2-3; no definite D call. TRBV6-7 is filed as an ORF, its function uncertain. This CDR3 is built from 14 residues. Trimming took 10 bases from V and 13 from J, leaving 27 bases between them.

The chain has TRBV6-5 and TRBJ1-2, with D hard to call. The CDR3 covers 13 residues. Deletions cut 6 bases from V and 3 bases from J, with 11 bases between. Germline assignment: CDR1 MNHEY and CDR2 SVGAGI. The CDR3 sequence is CASRPQRDYGYTF. CDR3 sequence (DNA): TGTGCCAGCAGGCCACAAAGGGACTATGGCTACACCTTC.

The rearrangement joins TRBV28 to TRBJ2-1, with 7 positions matching TRBD1. This CDR3 comprises 16 residues. Germline assignment: CDR1 MDHEN and CDR2 SYDVKM. V lost 5 bases and J lost 0; bases outside the gene matches: 7. CDR3 sequence (DNA): TGTGCCAGCAGTAGGGGACAGCCTAGCTCCTACAATGAGCAGTTCTTC. Its translation is CASSRGQPSSYNEQFF.

The chain uses TRBV6-4 and TRBJ1-6, with D unclear. The CDR3 spans 12 residues. V gave up 2 bases and J gave up 17 bases, with 13 bases separating them. Germline V CDR1 and CDR2: MRHNA, SNTAGT. CDR3 in DNA: TGTGCCAGCAGTGACGCGGGCGGCCGATTCCACTTT. Translation: CASSDAGGRFHF.

This clonotype has just one count. A clone one base away is much larger, so this may be a read error. The V call is TRBV11-2, the J call TRBJ2-5, with a tentative D call TRBD2 (5 bases). The CDR3 contains 15 residues. Germline loops: CDR1 SGHAT, CDR2 FQNNGV. The CDR3 DNA is TGTGCCAGCAGCTTAGCCGTGGGTGCTTGGGAGAGCCAGTACTTC. Translation: CASSLAVGAWESQYF.

The rearrangement joins TRBV12-3 or TRBV12-4 to TRBJ2-7; D is tentatively TRBD1 or TRBD2 (5 bases each). V lost 3 bases and J lost 6, with 21 bases in between. The CDR3 consists of 16 residues. The CDR3 loop reads CASSFLGTEVGGEQYF. CDR3 bases: TGTGCCAGCAGTTTTCTCGGGACCGAGGTAGGAGGCGAGCAGTACTTC.

Points on this clonotype: A much bigger clone sits one base away, suggesting this may be a read error. The rearrangement joins TRBV29-1 to TRBJ2-5; no clear D. With 4 bases removed from V and 0 bases from J, the gap between germline ends came to 9 bases. The CDR3 runs 13 residues. Germline V gene sequence: CDR1 SQVTM, CDR2 ANQGSEA. The CDR3: CSVAGDHQETQYF. The CDR3 region has the DNA TGCAGCGTTGCGGGCGACCACCAAGAGACCCAGTACTTC.

The J gene is TRBJ2-1, the V gene TRBV25-1; the D is unclear. There are 11 residues in the CDR3. Per germline, CDR1 MGHDK and CDR2 SYGVNS. V was clipped by 5 bases and J by 7 bases, with 6 bases between them. This CDR3 is CASSPLNEQFF. CDR3 DNA sequence: TGTGCCAGCAGTCCCTTAAATGAGCAGTTCTTC.

CDR3 region: CSVVTGRNTEAFF. The CDR3 coding sequence is TGCAGCGTCGTGACAGGGCGTAACACTGAAGCTTTCTTT. V gene TRBV29-1 combines with J gene TRBJ1-1; 7 nucleotides match TRBD1. CDR3 length equals 13 residues. Trimming removed 6 bases from V and 2 bases from J; junction bases left unmatched: 6. CDR1 is SQVTM and CDR2 is ANQGSEA in the germline V gene.

This clonotype was counted between two and nine times. This chain uses TRBV28 with TRBJ2-3, with TRBD1 as a possible D gene (6 bases). CDR3 length: 15 residues. Per germline, CDR1 MDHEN and CDR2 SYDVKM. With 3 bases removed from V and 1 base from J, the gap between germline ends came to 11 bases. The DNA for the CDR3 is TGTGCCAGCAGTTTTGAACAGGGAGGCACAGATACGCAGTATTTT. As protein: CASSFEQGGTDTQYF.

This rearrangement joins TRBV5-6 to TRBJ2-6; D may be TRBD2 (5 bases). V lost 0 bases and J lost 3, with 13 bases in between. The CDR3 totals 17 residues. CDR1 SGHDT and CDR2 YYEEEE come from the germline V gene. The CDR3 bases are TGTGCCAGCAGCTTGGTAGGAGGCCCATTTGGGGCCAACGTCCTGACTTTC. Translation: CASSLVGGPFGANVLTF.

V and J are TRBV10-3 and TRBJ1-4; 8 bases map to TRBD1. This CDR3 is 13 amino acids long. Looked up from germline, CDR1 is ENHRY and CDR2 is SYGVKD. V lost 6 bases, J lost 6 bases, and 3 bases stayed unmatched. The CDR3 sequence is CAISTGGDEKLFF. The CDR3, as DNA: TGTGCCATCAGCACAGGGGGGGATGAAAAACTGTTTTTT.

This clonotype came up a few times. This may be a read error: a much more frequent sequence differs by one nucleotide. The rearrangement links TRBV11-2 to TRBJ2-1, with 13 bases aligning to TRBD2. The ends lost 5 bases at V and 8 bases at J; junction bases unmatched: 9. The CDR3 contains 16 residues. Germline V gene lookup returns CDR1 SGHAT and CDR2 FQNNGV. CDR3 residues: CASSPITSGRGDEQFF. The CDR3 DNA follows: TGTGCCAGCAGCCCGATAACTAGCGGGAGGGGTGATGAGCAGTTCTTC.

The chain is built from TRBV6-5 and TRBJ2-4, with TRBD2 matching 7 bases. Trimming cost V 6 bases and J 9 bases; bases outside gene matches: 11. CDR3 length: 14 residues. Looked up from germline, CDR1 is MNHEY and CDR2 is SVGAGI. CDR3 sequence reads: CASRPGGGGGIQYF. For the CDR3, the DNA is TGTGCCAGCAGGCCGGGAGGCGGAGGCGGCATTCAGTACTTC.

This clonotype has only a few counts. The chain uses TRBV6-6 and TRBJ2-7; 9 nucleotides align to TRBD1. The CDR3 has 14 residues. V gave up 8 bases and J gave up 2 bases; unmatched junction bases: 7. The V gene's germline CDR1 is MNHNY and CDR2 SVGAGI (reference sequence). The CDR3 nucleotides read TGTGCCAGCCAAAAGGGGGACAGGGCCTACGAGCAGTACTTC. Encoded protein: CASQKGDRAYEQYF.

Regarding this clonotype: Mismatch with germline at one junction end may stem from a read error. This sequence joins TRBV6-5 and TRBJ2-6; D perhaps matches TRBD2 (6 bases). Germline-derived CDR1 and CDR2 are MNHEY and SVGAGI. The CDR3 length is 15 residues. The CDR3 spells CASNAGLGGAKVLTF. CDR3 nucleotides: TGTGCCAGCAATGCGGGGCTAGGTGGGGCCAAAGTCCTGACTTTC.

This clonotype occurred a few times. This chain connects TRBV6-1 to TRBJ2-7; 7 nucleotides match TRBD1. CDR3 length equals 13 residues. The trim removed 7 bases at V and 4 bases at J, leaving 7 bases unmatched. In germline, CDR1 is MNHNS, CDR2 SASEGT. CDR3 sequence: CASNRDSFYEQYF. CDR3 coding DNA: TGTGCCAGCAACCGGGACAGCTTTTACGAGCAGTACTTC.

Worth noting for this clonotype: One junction end does not reproduce the germline sequence, and a read error may be involved. V and J are TRBV6-5 and TRBJ2-1, with TRBD2 matching 8 bases. The CDR3 loop spans 15 amino acids. In germline, CDR1 is MNHEY, CDR2 SVGAGI. CDR3 sequence reads: CASSLSGTRSNGQFF. CDR3 nucleotides: TGTGCCAGCAGTCTTTCCGGGACTAGAAGCAATGGGCAGTTCTTC.

Turning to this clonotype: Mismatch with germline at one junction end may stem from a read error. The rearrangement joins TRBV11-2 to TRBJ2-5; the D is unclear. The CDR3 loop spans 11 amino acids. CDR1 is SGHAT, CDR2 FQNNGV, per germline. The CDR3 spells CASGHQETQYF. In nucleotides, the CDR3 is TGTGCCAGCGGCCACCAAGAGACTCAGTACTTC.

This clonotype has only a few counts. The V gene is TRBV6-1, the J gene TRBJ1-5; 7 bases agree with TRBD1. The CDR3 loop spans 15 amino acids. The V segment lost 5 bases and the J segment 0 bases; nucleotides outside the gene matches: 4. Germline V gene lookup returns CDR1 MNHNS and CDR2 SASEGT. CDR3 amino acids: CASSYGQASNQPQHF. The CDR3 nucleotides are TGTGCCAGCAGTTATGGACAGGCTAGCAATCAGCCCCAGCATTTT.